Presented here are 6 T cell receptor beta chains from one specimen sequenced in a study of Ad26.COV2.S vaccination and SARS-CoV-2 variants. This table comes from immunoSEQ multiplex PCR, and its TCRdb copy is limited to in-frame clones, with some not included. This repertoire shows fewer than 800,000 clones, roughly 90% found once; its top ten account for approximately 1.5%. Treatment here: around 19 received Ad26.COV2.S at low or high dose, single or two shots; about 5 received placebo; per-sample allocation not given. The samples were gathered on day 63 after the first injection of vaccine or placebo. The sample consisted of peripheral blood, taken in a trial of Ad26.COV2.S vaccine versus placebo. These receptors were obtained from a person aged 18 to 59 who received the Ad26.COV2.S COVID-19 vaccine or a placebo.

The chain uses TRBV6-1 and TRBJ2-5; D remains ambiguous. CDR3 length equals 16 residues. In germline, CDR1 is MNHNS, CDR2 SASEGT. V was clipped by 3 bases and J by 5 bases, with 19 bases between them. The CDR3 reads CASSESYPKRMETQYF. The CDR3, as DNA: TGTGCCAGCAGTGAGTCGTACCCGAAAAGGATGGAGACCCAGTACTTC.

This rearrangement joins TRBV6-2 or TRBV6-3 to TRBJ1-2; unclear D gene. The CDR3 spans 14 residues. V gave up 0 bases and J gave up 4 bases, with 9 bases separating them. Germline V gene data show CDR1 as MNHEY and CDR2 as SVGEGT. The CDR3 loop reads CASSYSGRGYGYTF. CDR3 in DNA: TGTGCCAGCAGTTACTCAGGGCGCGGCTATGGCTACACCTTC.

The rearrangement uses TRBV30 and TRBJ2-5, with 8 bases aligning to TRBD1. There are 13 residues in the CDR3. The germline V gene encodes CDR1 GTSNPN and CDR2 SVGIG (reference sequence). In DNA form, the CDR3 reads TGTGCACAAGACAGGGGCCCGCAAGAGACCCAGTACTTC. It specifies CAQDRGPQETQYF.

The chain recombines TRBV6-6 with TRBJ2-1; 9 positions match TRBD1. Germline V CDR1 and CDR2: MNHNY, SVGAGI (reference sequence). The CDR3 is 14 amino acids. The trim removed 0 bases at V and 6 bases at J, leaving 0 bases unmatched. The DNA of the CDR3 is TGTGCCAGCAGTTACTCGACAGGGGGCAATGAGCAGTTCTTC. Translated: CASSYSTGGNEQFF.

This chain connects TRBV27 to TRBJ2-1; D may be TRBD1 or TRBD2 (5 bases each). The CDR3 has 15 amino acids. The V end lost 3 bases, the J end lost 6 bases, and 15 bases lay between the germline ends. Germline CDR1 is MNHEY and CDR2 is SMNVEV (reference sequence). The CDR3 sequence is CASSLWDPVLNEQFF. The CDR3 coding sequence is TGTGCCAGCAGTTTGTGGGACCCCGTCCTCAATGAGCAGTTCTTC.

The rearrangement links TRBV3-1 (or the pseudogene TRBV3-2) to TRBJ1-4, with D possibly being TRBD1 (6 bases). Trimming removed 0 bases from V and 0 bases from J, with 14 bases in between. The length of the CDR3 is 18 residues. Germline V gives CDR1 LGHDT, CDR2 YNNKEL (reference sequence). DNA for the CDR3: TGTGCCAGCAGCCAAGATTTGCAGGGGCGCGCAACTAATGAAAAACTGTTTTTT. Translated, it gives CASSQDLQGRATNEKLFF.